These 19 T cell receptor beta chains came from one sample sequenced in a study of cytomegalovirus exposure and HLA in healthy donors. The protocol was immunoSEQ multiplex PCR, while the TCRdb copy is restricted to in-frame clones and leaves out a portion. The table includes approximately 130,000 clones, about 84% detected once. The sample consisted of PBMCs. The receptors originated from a woman aged 25 to 39 in good health and CMV-seronegative.

The rearrangement links TRBV4-1 to TRBJ1-1; a possible D gene is TRBD1 (5 bases). Per germline, CDR1 MGHRA and CDR2 YSYEKL. This CDR3 is 15 amino acids long. Trimming left V 6 bases short and J 1 base short, with 15 bases between. The CDR3 loop is CASSSPGLSNTEAFF. Written as DNA, the CDR3 is TGCGCCAGCAGTTCACCGGGACTATCGAACACTGAAGCTTTCTTT.

The V and J genes are TRBV29-1 and TRBJ1-1; no firm D call. Trimming stripped 8 bases from V and 3 bases from J, with 4 bases between. The CDR3 loop spans 9 amino acids. From germline, CDR1 is SQVTM and CDR2 ANQGSEA. The CDR3 region is CSTDTEAFF. CDR3 nucleotide sequence: TGCAGCACAGACACTGAAGCTTTCTTT.

The chain recombines TRBV19 with TRBJ1-2; possibly TRBD1 for D (6 bases). V shed 3 bases and J shed 0 bases, with 8 bases lying between them. The germline V gene encodes CDR1 LNHDA and CDR2 SQIVND (reference sequence). This CDR3 has 14 amino acids. The CDR3 nucleotides read TGTGCCAGTAGTATCGGGACATCTAACTATGGCTACACCTTC. Its protein product is CASSIGTSNYGYTF.

The V and J genes are TRBV29-1 and TRBJ2-2; 7 bases agree with TRBD2. The CDR3 totals 16 residues. V was clipped by 4 bases and J by 4 bases; unmatched bases: 12. Germline CDR1 reads SQVTM; CDR2 reads ANQGSEA. CDR3 amino acids: CSVVTSGVSRTGELFF. CDR3 nucleotide sequence: TGCAGCGTTGTTACCAGCGGGGTTAGTCGCACCGGGGAGCTGTTTTTT.

The chain couples TRBV18 to TRBJ1-5; D may be TRBD1 (6 bases). Germline V CDR1 and CDR2: KGHSH, LQKENI. This CDR3 region has 15 residues. V was pared by 1 base and J by 1 base, with 8 bases between. CDR3 DNA: TGTGCCAGCTCACCACAGGGGGGGAGCAATCAGCCCCAGCATTTT. Translation gives CASSPQGGSNQPQHF.

This chain uses TRBV5-1 with TRBJ1-1, with TRBD1 matching 7 bases. This CDR3 region has 12 residues. V lost 4 bases to trimming and J lost 7 bases; unmatched junction nucleotides: 4. CDR1 is SGHRS, CDR2 YFSETQ, per germline. The CDR3 DNA sequence: TGCGCCAGCAGCCCCGGGACAGTTGAAGCTTTCTTT. It translates to CASSPGTVEAFF.

This clone showed up just a few times. The V and J genes are TRBV29-1 and TRBJ1-2; no firm D call. With 5 bases removed from V and 0 bases from J, the gap between germline ends came to 7 bases. The CDR3 has 12 amino acids. CDR1 and CDR2 (germline): SQVTM, ANQGSEA. The CDR3 here is CSVYSPNYGYTF. The CDR3 bases are TGCAGCGTTTACAGTCCTAACTATGGCTACACCTTC.

V and J are TRBV7-6 and TRBJ2-7; possibly TRBD2 for D (6 bases). This CDR3 has 16 amino acids. The V gene lost 1 base and the J gene lost 4 bases, with 17 bases spanning the gap. Germline V lookup: CDR1 SGHVS, CDR2 FNYEAQ. This CDR3 is CASSLGVIADLYEQYF. As DNA, the CDR3 is TGTGCCAGCAGCTTAGGGGTAATAGCGGACCTGTACGAGCAGTACTTC. Complete variable domain (other parts from reference TRBV7-6 and TRBJ2-7): GAGVSQSPRYKVTKRGQDVALRCDPISGHVSLYWYRQALGQGPEFLTYFNYEAQQDKSGLPNDRFSAERPEGSISTLTIQRTEQRDSAMYRCASSLGVIADLYEQYFGPGTRLTVT.

The chain carries TRBV27 and TRBJ1-2, with a possible D match to TRBD1 (5 bases). This CDR3 contains 12 residues. Germline V gene lookup returns CDR1 MNHEY and CDR2 SMNVEV (reference sequence). With 5 bases removed from V and 3 bases from J, the gap between germline ends came to 7 bases. CDR3 protein: CASSGGYYGYTF. The CDR3, as DNA: TGTGCCAGCAGTGGGGGGTACTATGGCTACACCTTC.

The chain is built from TRBV9 and TRBJ2-5, with 14 bases that match TRBD2. J was trimmed by 3 bases and V by 4 bases; bases with no gene match: 5. The CDR3 is 16 residues long. Germline V lookup: CDR1 SGDLS, CDR2 YYNGEE. For the CDR3, the DNA is TGTGCCAGCAGCAGACTAGCGGGGGGGAATGAAGAGACCCAGTACTTC. This encodes CASSRLAGGNEETQYF.

The rearrangement uses TRBV2 and TRBJ1-1, with D unclear. This CDR3 spans 14 amino acids. The V gene lost 2 bases and the J gene lost 1 base, with 8 bases spanning the gap. CDR1 and CDR2 from the germline V gene are SNHLY and FYNNEI. The CDR3 spells CASSEPHRNTEAFF. CDR3 nucleotide sequence: TGTGCCAGCAGTGAACCTCACAGGAACACTGAAGCTTTCTTT. Supplemented by reference TRBV2 and TRBJ1-1, the full variable domain reads EPEVTQTPSHQVTQMGQEVILRCVPISNHLYFYWYRQILGQKVEFLVSFYNNEISEKSEIFDDQFSVERPDGSNFTLKIRSTKLEDSAMYFCASSEPHRNTEAFFGQGTRLTVV.

The J gene is TRBJ1-1, the V gene TRBV30, with no clear D. Trimming removed 0 bases from V and 7 bases from J, with 12 bases in between. The germline gives CDR1 GTSNPN, CDR2 SVGIG (reference sequence). The CDR3 is 13 amino acids. The CDR3 coding sequence is TGTGCCTGGAGTGTGGGAGGCGTGGGTGAAGCTTTCTTT. This codes for CAWSVGGVGEAFF.

This rearrangement joins TRBV6-5 to TRBJ1-1; 10 bases align to TRBD1. There are 14 residues in the CDR3. V was clipped by 8 bases and J by 6 bases; unmatched bases: 9. Germline V gene data show CDR1 as MNHEY and CDR2 as SVGAGI. CDR3 in DNA: TGTGCCAGCTCTCAGGGGACAGGGGACGCTGAAGCTTTCTTT. This gives the protein CASSQGTGDAEAFF.

This clone appeared once. V is TRBV7-7 and J is TRBJ2-3; 8 positions agree with TRBD1. The V gene end was trimmed by 1 base and the J gene end by 4 bases; junction bases not matched to a gene: 1. Germline V gives CDR1 SSHAT, CDR2 FNYEAQ (reference sequence). This CDR3 has 14 amino acids. The CDR3 is CASSLDRGADTQYF. CDR3 nucleotides: TGTGCCAGCAGCTTAGACAGGGGGGCAGATACGCAGTATTTT.

The V call is TRBV5-1, the J call TRBJ1-2; the match to TRBD1 covers 9 bases. Germline lookup yields CDR1 SGHRS and CDR2 YFSETQ. V dropped 4 bases and J dropped 3; count of bases not matched to a gene: 7. The CDR3 spans 15 residues. CDR3 loop: CASSLGQGLHYGYTF. As DNA, the CDR3 is TGCGCCAGCAGCCTGGGACAGGGTCTTCACTATGGCTACACCTTC. The variable domain in full, completed from reference TRBV5-1 and TRBJ1-2, reads KAGVTQTPRYLIKTRGQQVTLSCSPISGHRSVSWYQQTPGQGLQFLFEYFSETQRNKGNFPGRFSGRQFSNSRSEMNVSTLELGDSALYLCASSLGQGLHYGYTFGSGTRLTVV.

This rearrangement joins TRBV9 to TRBJ1-1; D is ambiguous. Germline lookup yields CDR1 SGDLS and CDR2 YYNGEE. The CDR3 consists of 13 residues. V was clipped by 7 bases and J by 0 bases, with 10 bases between them. The CDR3, as DNA: TGTGCCAGCGAGCCGCCCATGAACACTGAAGCTTTCTTT. The encoded protein is CASEPPMNTEAFF.

This clone was counted once. The chain carries TRBV7-2 and TRBJ2-7; 9 nucleotides match TRBD1. The CDR3 totals 16 residues. CDR1 and CDR2 from the germline V gene are SGHTA and FQGNSA. Trimming cost V 1 base and J 1 base; bases outside gene matches: 5. This chain's CDR3 is CASSLDWTGESYEQYF. Written as DNA, the CDR3 is TGTGCCAGCAGCTTAGACTGGACAGGGGAGTCCTACGAGCAGTACTTC.

The genes are TRBV10-3 and TRBJ1-4; 8 bases line up with TRBD1. The CDR3 is 14 residues long. Germline values: CDR1 ENHRY, CDR2 SYGVKD. V lost 2 bases and J lost 6; bases outside the gene matches: 2. CDR3 nucleotides: TGTGCCATCAGTGAGCGACAGGGGTATGAAAAACTGTTTTTT. This encodes CAISERQGYEKLFF.

This sequence joins TRBV7-6 and TRBJ1-5; the D gene is possibly TRBD1 (6 bases). The CDR3 sequence is 17 residues long. CDR1 and CDR2 from the germline V gene are SGHVS and FNYEAQ. V was shortened by 5 bases and J by 4 bases, with 21 bases between the two germline ends. The CDR3 DNA reads as TGTGCCAGCAGCGTGGAAGCTGGACAGAGCCTTAATCAGCCCCAGCATTTT. It translates to CASSVEAGQSLNQPQHF.